This section outlines one T cell receptor (beta chain) sequence together with its context. Germline CDR1 SEHNR, CDR2 FQNEAQ (reference sequence). V gave up 2 bases and J gave up 9 bases; unmatched junction bases: 5. The CDR3 is 15 amino acids. TCRdb's copy holds only in-frame clones and misses some; the assay was immunoSEQ multiplex PCR. Of around 120,000 clones listed, roughly 88% are singletons. These data are taken from a study of PD-L1 blockade in urothelial cancer. All patients carried locally advanced or metastatic urothelial carcinoma. The source is a man aged 50 or older with urothelial cancer. The sample here was PBMCs, taken around atezolizumab (anti-PD-L1) treatment. The V call is TRBV7-9, the J call TRBJ1-6, with 9 nucleotides matching TRBD1. CDR3 DNA sequence: TGTGCCAGCAGCTTATCCGGGACAGGGTTTTCACCCCTCCACTTT. It is translated as CASSLSGTGFSPLHF. Filled out from reference TRBV7-9 and TRBJ1-6, the complete variable domain reads DTGVSQNPRHKITKRGQNVTFRCDPISEHNRLYWYRQTLGQGPEFLTYFQNEAQLEKSRLLSDRFSAERPKGSFSTLEIQRTEQGDSAMYLCASSLSGTGFSPLHFGNGTRLTVT.